The 4 T cell receptor beta chains below all came from one sample that was sequenced in a study of T cell clonotyping in hematopoietic cell transplantation. The method was immunoSEQ multiplex PCR; TCRdb's version includes in-frame clones alone and lacks a portion of them. Of some 13,000 clones detected, about nine tenths appear once; the ten largest clones hold about 7.2%. The sequencing used PBMCs, collected 100 days after allogeneic stem cell transplant. The receptors were gathered from a female patient in her forties or fifties who had an allogeneic stem cell transplant from an unrelated donor, so the T cells may come from the graft donor. Some clones in this sample may be carry-over from other donors' samples.

V is TRBV27 and J is TRBJ1-2; TRBD1 matches 8 bases. The ends lost 8 bases at V and 8 bases at J; junction bases unmatched: 10. Germline V CDR1 and CDR2: MNHEY, SMNVEV (reference sequence). The CDR3 length is 13 residues. The CDR3: CASGIGTGGGYTF. CDR3 coding DNA: TGTGCCAGCGGGATCGGGACAGGAGGAGGCTACACCTTC.

The CDR3 loop is CATSPGQLKETQYF. CDR3 nucleotides: TGTGCCACCAGTCCGGGACAACTAAAAGAGACCCAGTACTTC. This chain links TRBV15 with TRBJ2-5, with TRBD1 as a possible D gene (6 bases). V was clipped by 6 bases and J by 3 bases, with 14 bases between them. The CDR3 sequence is 14 residues long. Germline loops: CDR1 LNHNV, CDR2 YYDKDF (reference sequence). The full variable domain, with the rest looked up from reference TRBV15 and TRBJ2-5, is DAMVIQNPRYQVTQFGKPVTLSCSQTLNHNVMYWYQQKSSQAPKLLFHYYDKDFNNEADTPDNFQSRRPNTSFCFLDIRSPGLGDTAMYLCATSPGQLKETQYFGPGTRLLVL.

This chain joins TRBV28 and TRBJ1-1; no clear D. The germline gives CDR1 MDHEN, CDR2 SYDVKM. Between the trimmed V and J ends, which lost 6 bases and 5 bases, there was a span of 19 bases. This CDR3 is built from 15 residues. In nucleotides, the CDR3 is TGTGCCAGCAGGGTCGTGGGTCCGCGAGGGACTGAAGCTTTCTTT. Amino acids: CASRVVGPRGTEAFF.

The chain uses TRBV10-3 and TRBJ1-2; the D is unclear. The CDR3 has 12 amino acids. In germline, CDR1 is ENHRY, CDR2 SYGVKD. Trimming removed 7 bases at V and 5 bases at J, with 11 bases between. CDR3: CAINPGSYGYTF. CDR3 in DNA: TGTGCCATCAATCCGGGGTCTTATGGCTACACCTTC.